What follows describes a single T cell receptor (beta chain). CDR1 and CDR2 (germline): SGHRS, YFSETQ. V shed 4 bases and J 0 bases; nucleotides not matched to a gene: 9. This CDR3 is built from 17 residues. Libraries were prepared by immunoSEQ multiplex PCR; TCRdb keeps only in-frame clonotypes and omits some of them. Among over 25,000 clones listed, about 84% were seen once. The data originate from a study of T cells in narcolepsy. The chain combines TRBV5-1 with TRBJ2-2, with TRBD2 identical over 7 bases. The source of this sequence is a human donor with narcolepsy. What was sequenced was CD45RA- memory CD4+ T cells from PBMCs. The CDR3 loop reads CASSVLAARTNTGELFF. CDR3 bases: TGCGCCAGCAGCGTTCTAGCGGCAAGAACGAACACCGGGGAGCTGTTTTTT.